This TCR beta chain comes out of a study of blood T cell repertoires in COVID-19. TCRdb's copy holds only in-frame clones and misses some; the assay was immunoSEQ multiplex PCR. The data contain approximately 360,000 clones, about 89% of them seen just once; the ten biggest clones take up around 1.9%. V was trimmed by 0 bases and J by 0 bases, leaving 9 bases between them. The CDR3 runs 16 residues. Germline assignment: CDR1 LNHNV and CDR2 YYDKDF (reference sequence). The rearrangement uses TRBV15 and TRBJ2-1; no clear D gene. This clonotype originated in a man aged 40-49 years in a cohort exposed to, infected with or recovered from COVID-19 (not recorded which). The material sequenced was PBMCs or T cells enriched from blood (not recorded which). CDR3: CATSRDFVSSYNEQFF. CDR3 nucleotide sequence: TGTGCCACCAGCAGAGATTTCGTGAGCTCCTACAATGAGCAGTTCTTC.